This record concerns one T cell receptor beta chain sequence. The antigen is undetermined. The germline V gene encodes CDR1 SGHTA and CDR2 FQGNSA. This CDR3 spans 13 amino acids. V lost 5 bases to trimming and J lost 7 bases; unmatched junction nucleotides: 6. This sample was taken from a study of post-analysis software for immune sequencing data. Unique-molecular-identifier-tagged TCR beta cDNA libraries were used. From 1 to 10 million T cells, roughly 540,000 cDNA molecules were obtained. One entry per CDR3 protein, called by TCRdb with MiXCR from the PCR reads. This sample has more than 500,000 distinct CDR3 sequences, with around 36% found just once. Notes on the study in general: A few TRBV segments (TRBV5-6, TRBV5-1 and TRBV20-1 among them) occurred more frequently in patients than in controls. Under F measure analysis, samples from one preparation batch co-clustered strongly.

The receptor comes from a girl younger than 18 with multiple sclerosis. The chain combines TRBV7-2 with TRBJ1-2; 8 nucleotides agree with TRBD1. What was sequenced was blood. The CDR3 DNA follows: TGTGCCAGCAGCATTGGACAGGGACGTGGCTACACCTTC. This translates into CASSIGQGRGYTF.